The sequence of this TCR beta chain was determined in a study of cytomegalovirus exposure and HLA in healthy donors. Study outcomes and limitations: Highly shared variants forming one cluster were likely a sequencing artifact.

Germline loops: CDR1 SGHTA, CDR2 FQGTGA. Unmatched junction bases numbered 3, after V lost 2 bases and J lost 3 bases. The CDR3 is 15 residues long. As to this clone: Its antigen is undetermined.

Amplification used 60 Vbeta primers and 13 Jbeta primers. Produced via immunoSEQ multiplex PCR; TCRdb's table is partial and in-frame only. Found here are around 200,000 clones, approximately 59% of them singletons; the top ten hold roughly 2.9%. Sequenced material: PBMCs. The chain links TRBV7-3 to TRBJ2-1, with 8 bases that match TRBD2. This sequence was found in a man in his forties in good health and CMV-seronegative. CDR3 sequence: CASSLPTSGYNEQFF. The CDR3 region has the DNA TGTGCCAGCAGCTTACCCACTAGCGGCTACAATGAGCAGTTCTTC.